The source of this T cell receptor (beta chain) is a study of cytomegalovirus exposure and HLA in healthy donors. Primers for the PCR totalled 60 Vbeta and 13 Jbeta. Assay used: immunoSEQ multiplex PCR; TCRdb lists only in-frame clones, some missing. Here the sample table reports some 200,000 clones. Concerning this clone: What it recognizes is unknown.

Study-wide results and caveats: Analysis performed later showed TCR beta chains linked to HLA being more clonally expanded than equally common others. An analysis done earlier found most TCR beta V segments productive about 87% or about 30% of the time.

Material: PBMCs. The sequence was collected from a boy younger than 18 in good health and CMV-seronegative.

The CDR3 sequence: CASSPSTGEGAFF. The CDR3 DNA follows: TGTGCCAGCAGTCCATCCACAGGGGAAGGAGCTTTCTTT. The V and J genes are TRBV28 and TRBJ1-1; 7 bases align to TRBD1. The CDR3 has 13 amino acids. CDR1 MDHEN and CDR2 SYDVKM come from the germline V gene. Germline trimming cut 5 bases from V and 10 bases from J; bases unmatched to any gene: 10. Supplemented by reference TRBV28 and TRBJ1-1, the full variable domain reads DVKVTQSSRYLVKRTGEKVFLECVQDMDHENMFWYRQDPGLGLRLIYFSYDVKMKEKGDIPEGYSVSREKKERFSLILESASTNQTSMYLCASSPSTGEGAFFGQGTRLTVV.